Each of the 22 T cell receptor beta chains below was sequenced from the same sample in a study of T cell repertoires in cytomegalovirus infection. TCRdb processed the reads anew with MiXCR; each CDR3 protein has one entry. This sample has 150,000 or so distinct CDR3 sequences; less than 25% occur once, and the top ten carry 25%. Their antigens are not known. Material: CD8+ T cells from cultured PBMCs, obtained from culture after CMV antigen stimulation. The receptors stem from a human donor in good health (CMV status not recorded). Some clones in this sample may be carry-over from other donors' samples.

This chain connects TRBV5-4 to TRBJ2-3; TRBD2 matches at 7 bases. Trimming took 3 bases from V and 4 from J; bases not matched to a gene: 20. The CDR3 has 19 amino acids. The V gene's germline CDR1 is SGHNT and CDR2 YYREEE (reference sequence). The CDR3 region is CASSCLNGAGIERADTQYF. Written as DNA, the CDR3 is TGTGCCAGCAGCTGTTTGAATGGAGCGGGGATAGAACGCGCAGATACGCAGTATTTT.

This clonotype was seen once. The chain has TRBV6-6 and TRBJ2-2; 9 positions agree with TRBD1. The ends lost 7 bases at V and 3 bases at J; junction bases unmatched: 6. CDR1 and CDR2 from the germline V gene are MNHNY and SVGAGI (reference sequence). CDR3 length: 15 amino acids. The CDR3 DNA sequence: TGTGCCAGCATCGGCGGACAGGGGTACACCGGGGAGCTGTTTTTT. Translation gives CASIGGQGYTGELFF.

This clonotype was seen repeatedly, ten times or more. The rearrangement uses TRBV9 and TRBJ1-1; possible D gene TRBD1, 6 bases. The germline V gene has CDR1 SGDLS and CDR2 YYNGEE. CDR3 length equals 15 residues. Trimming took 4 bases from V and 0 from J, leaving 13 bases between them. CDR3 residues: CASSPEGGLNTEAFF. CDR3 sequence (DNA): TGTGCCAGCAGCCCCGAGGGGGGGTTGAACACTGAAGCTTTCTTT.

J is TRBJ2-6 and V is TRBV7-2; 7 bases match TRBD2. CDR1 is SGHTA and CDR2 is FQGNSA in the germline V gene. The V segment lost 4 bases and the J segment 0 bases; nucleotides outside the gene matches: 6. The CDR3 is made up of 17 amino acids. The CDR3 region is CASSSQRGPSGANVLTF. DNA for the CDR3: TGTGCCAGCAGCTCTCAGCGGGGACCCTCTGGGGCCAACGTCCTGACTTTC.

The CDR3 loop reads CASSYRDSYNEQFF. The CDR3 nucleotides read TGTGCCAGCAGCTACAGGGACTCCTACAATGAGCAGTTCTTC. The V and J genes are TRBV7-2 and TRBJ2-1; D may be TRBD1 (6 bases). Germline CDR1 reads SGHTA; CDR2 reads FQGNSA. The CDR3 sequence is 14 residues long. Trimming shortened V by 4 bases and J by 0 bases, and 7 bases separated the two germline ends.

CDR3 sequence: CAAVGGETQYF. For the CDR3, the DNA is TGTGCCGCAGTGGGAGGGGAGACCCAGTACTTC. The chain carries TRBV27 and TRBJ2-5; 7 bases agree with TRBD2. The V gene's germline CDR1 is MNHEY and CDR2 SMNVEV (reference sequence). There are 11 residues in the CDR3. V shed 11 bases and J 5 bases; nucleotides not matched to a gene: 5.

This clonotype showed up just a few times. This chain joins TRBV7-2 and TRBJ2-1; no reliable D call. The V gene's germline CDR1 is SGHTA and CDR2 FQGNSA. The CDR3 is 12 residues long. V gave up 3 bases and J gave up 8 bases, with 8 bases separating them. In nucleotides, the CDR3 is TGTGCCAGCAGCTTCCGCTCGGATGAGCAGTTCTTC. Encoded protein: CASSFRSDEQFF.

This clonotype was detected a few times. The chain has TRBV5-4 and TRBJ1-1; D gene unclear. The germline V and J ends were trimmed by 1 base and 3 bases, with 4 bases remaining between them. The CDR3 is 12 amino acids. Per the germline V gene, CDR1 is SGHNT and CDR2 is YYREEE (reference sequence). The DNA for the CDR3 is TGTGCCAGCAGCTTGTCATACACTGAAGCTTTCTTT. Its translation is CASSLSYTEAFF.

This clonotype came up a few times. In DNA form, the CDR3 reads TGTGCCAGCAGCACTCGGGACGACGAGGTGACAGATACGCAGTATTTT. Protein: CASSTRDDEVTDTQYF. The rearrangement joins TRBV9 to TRBJ2-3; possibly TRBD1 or TRBD2 for D (5 bases each). Germline assignment: CDR1 SGDLS and CDR2 YYNGEE. This CDR3 comprises 16 residues. V was trimmed by 4 bases and J by 3 bases, leaving 18 bases between them. Using reference TRBV9 and TRBJ2-3 for the parts outside the CDR3, the full variable domain is DSGVTQTPKHLITATGQRVTLRCSPRSGDLSVYWYQQSLDQGLQFLIQYYNGEERAKGNILERFSAQQFPDLHSELNLSSLELGDSALYFCASSTRDDEVTDTQYFGPGTRLTVL.

This clonotype was seen only a few times. The chain joins TRBV19 to TRBJ1-5; 7 positions agree with TRBD1. The CDR3 loop spans 14 amino acids. Germline assignment: CDR1 LNHDA and CDR2 SQIVND (reference sequence). Trimming cost V 5 bases and J 3 bases; bases outside gene matches: 4. DNA for the CDR3: TGTGCCAGTAGTCCAGGACAGGTCAATCAGCCCCAGCATTTT. Translating gives CASSPGQVNQPQHF.

The chain combines TRBV6-2 or TRBV6-3 with TRBJ2-5; 9 bases match TRBD2. CDR1 MNHEY and CDR2 SVGEGT come from the germline V gene. V lost 5 bases to trimming and J lost 2 bases; unmatched junction nucleotides: 6. The CDR3 is 15 residues long. CDR3 sequence: CASSRGGLAQETQYF. The CDR3 coding sequence is TGTGCCAGCAGTCGCGGCGGACTAGCGCAAGAGACCCAGTACTTC.

V is TRBV27 and J is TRBJ1-1; 9 bases align to TRBD1. The trim removed 5 bases at V and 4 bases at J, leaving 8 bases unmatched. Germline V gene sequence: CDR1 MNHEY, CDR2 SMNVEV (reference sequence). CDR3 length: 15 amino acids. CDR3 sequence (DNA): TGTGCCAGCAGTCCTCGAGGGACAGGGAGCACTGAAGCTTTCTTT. It yields the protein CASSPRGTGSTEAFF.

The chain is built from TRBV14 and TRBJ1-1; the D gene is possibly TRBD1 (5 bases). This CDR3 is 14 amino acids long. V shed 4 bases and J shed 5 bases, with 14 bases lying between them. Germline loops: CDR1 SGHDN, CDR2 FVKESK. CDR3 in DNA: TGTGCCAGCAGCCCCCAGGGTTTGGGGACTGAAGCTTTCTTT. Its translation is CASSPQGLGTEAFF.

The CDR3 spells CSAFRGPSYEQYF. The CDR3 DNA reads TGCAGTGCCTTCAGGGGGCCCTCCTACGAGCAGTACTTC. V and J are TRBV20-1 and TRBJ2-7; TRBD1 matches at 8 bases. The V gene's germline CDR1 is DFQATT and CDR2 SNEGSKA (reference sequence). V lost 6 bases to trimming and J lost 0 bases; unmatched junction nucleotides: 4. This CDR3 comprises 13 residues.

The gene calls are TRBV28 and TRBJ1-5; D unresolved. CDR3 length equals 14 residues. V was shortened by 4 bases and J by 3 bases, with 10 bases between the two germline ends. Germline CDR1 is MDHEN and CDR2 is SYDVKM. The CDR3 protein is CASSSGELNQPQHF. The CDR3 nucleotides are TGTGCCAGCAGTTCTGGGGAGCTCAATCAGCCCCAGCATTTT.

V gene TRBV7-2 combines with J gene TRBJ1-1; maybe TRBD1 (6 bases). This CDR3 has 11 amino acids. Germline CDR1 SGHTA, CDR2 FQGNSA. Trimming shortened V by 2 bases and J by 9 bases, and 7 bases separated the two germline ends. For the CDR3, the DNA is TGTGCCAGCAGCTTACGGGACAAAGCTTTCTTT. Protein product: CASSLRDKAFF.

This rearrangement joins TRBV9 to TRBJ2-1; TRBD2 is a possible D gene (7 bases). The germline V gene has CDR1 SGDLS and CDR2 YYNGEE. V lost 4 bases and J 1 base, leaving 12 bases between the germline ends. This CDR3 is built from 15 residues. The DNA of the CDR3 is TGTGCCAGCAGCCCCGGGGGGCAATCCTACAATGAGCAGTTCTTC. This translates into CASSPGGQSYNEQFF.

This clonotype was detected only a few times. CDR3 sequence reads: CASSLENGADTQYF. Here the CDR3 DNA reads TGTGCCAGCAGCTTAGAGAACGGGGCCGATACGCAGTATTTT. V and J are TRBV7-2 and TRBJ2-3, with D perhaps given as TRBD1 or TRBD2 (5 bases each). The germline CDR1 and CDR2 sequences are SGHTA and FQGNSA. Trimming left V 1 base short and J 6 bases short, with 11 bases between. The CDR3 length is 14 residues.

At least ten counts were recorded for this clonotype. This chain uses TRBV11-2 with TRBJ1-1; D remains ambiguous. The CDR3 runs 13 residues. V was trimmed by 1 base and J by 7 bases, leaving 10 bases between them. Germline loops: CDR1 SGHAT, CDR2 FQNNGV. The DNA of the CDR3 is TGTGCCAGCAGCTTAGGTACGGGGTTTGAAGCTTTCTTT. Protein: CASSLGTGFEAFF.

The chain recombines TRBV6-2 or TRBV6-3 with TRBJ1-2; tentative D call: TRBD1 (5 bases). The CDR3 sequence is 11 residues long. Germline V lookup: CDR1 MNHEY, CDR2 SVGEGT. The V and J ends lost 11 bases and 6 bases respectively, with 13 bases between them. The CDR3: CACGGPHGYTF. In DNA, the CDR3 is TGTGCCTGCGGGGGTCCGCATGGCTACACCTTC.

This clonotype showed up just a few times. The gene calls are TRBV7-8 and TRBJ2-1; a possible D gene is TRBD2 (6 bases). Germline V lookup: CDR1 SGHVS, CDR2 FQNEAQ. The CDR3 is made up of 14 amino acids. Deletions cut 6 bases from V and 5 bases from J, with 14 bases between. The DNA for the CDR3 is TGTGCCAGCAGGTCCCAGGGACTCCACAATGAGCAGTTCTTC. Protein: CASRSQGLHNEQFF. Variable domain in full (rest from reference TRBV7-8 and TRBJ2-1): GAGVSQSPRYKVAKRGQDVALRCDPISGHVSLFWYQQALGQGPEFLTYFQNEAQLDKSGLPSDRFFAERPEGSVSTLKIQRTQQEDSAVYLCASRSQGLHNEQFFGPGTRLTVL.

Many counts were recorded for this clonotype. The chain couples TRBV7-9 to TRBJ2-3, with D possibly being TRBD2 (6 bases). Germline loops: CDR1 SEHNR, CDR2 FQNEAQ (reference sequence). The length of the CDR3 is 16 residues. V was shortened by 1 base and J by 0 bases, with 11 bases between the two germline ends. DNA of the CDR3: TGTGCCAGCAGCTTAGGAAGGGAGGCCAGCACAGATACGCAGTATTTT. Translation: CASSLGREASTDTQYF.